This paragraph covers one T cell receptor (beta chain) sequence. What it recognizes is unknown. The CDR3 totals 16 residues. With 5 bases clipped from V and 5 bases from J, the junction kept 13 bases outside the gene matches. Germline V gene data show CDR1 as DFQATT and CDR2 as SNEGSKA (reference sequence). Then a second PCR, running about 7 to 11 cycles, was carried out with a sample-barcoded 5' primer and a J-beta primer mix. Each cDNA was tagged by a template-switch adaptor containing 12 random nucleotides. Any given sample supplied a minimum of 3 million CDR3-containing paired-end reads. One entry per CDR3 protein results from TCRdb running MiXCR on the 5' RACE reads. The data hold about 570,000 distinct CDR3 sequences, with roughly a quarter observed a single time. This sample was taken from a study of blood T cells in healthy people across ages. General study results and limits: PBMC samples, being unsorted, prevented any conclusive comparison of naive and antigen-experienced cells. Roughly linear declines in TCR beta diversity per million T cells occurred with age.

The J gene is TRBJ2-3, the V gene TRBV20-1; 10 nucleotides match TRBD2. The sequencing input was blood. The receptor comes from a woman between 70 and 85 years old in good health. CDR3 in DNA: TGCAGTGCTGCGGAAAGTAGCGGGGGGCGGGGAGATACGCAGTATTTT. Protein product: CSAAESSGGRGDTQYF.